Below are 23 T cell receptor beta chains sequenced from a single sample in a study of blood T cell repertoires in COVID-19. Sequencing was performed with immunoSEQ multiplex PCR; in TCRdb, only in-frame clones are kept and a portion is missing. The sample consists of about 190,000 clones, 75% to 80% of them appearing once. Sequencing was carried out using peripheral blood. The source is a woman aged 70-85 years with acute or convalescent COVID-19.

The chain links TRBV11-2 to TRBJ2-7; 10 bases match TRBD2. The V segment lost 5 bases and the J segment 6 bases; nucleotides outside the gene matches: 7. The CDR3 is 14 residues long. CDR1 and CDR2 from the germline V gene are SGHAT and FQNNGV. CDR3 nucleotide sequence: TGTGCCAGCAGCCTCCCCCGACTAGCGGGCGAGCAGTACTTC. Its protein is CASSLPRLAGEQYF.

CDR3 coding DNA: TGCAGCGTTGATTCGCCGGGAGGGATTCTAGTGCCCGGCTACAATGAGCAGTTCTTC. It yields the protein CSVDSPGGILVPGYNEQFF. The chain couples TRBV29-1 to TRBJ2-1; 8 bases align to TRBD2. Germline V gene lookup returns CDR1 SQVTM and CDR2 ANQGSEA. The V and J ends lost 3 bases and 3 bases, in that order; junction bases with no gene match: 19. CDR3 length: 19 residues.

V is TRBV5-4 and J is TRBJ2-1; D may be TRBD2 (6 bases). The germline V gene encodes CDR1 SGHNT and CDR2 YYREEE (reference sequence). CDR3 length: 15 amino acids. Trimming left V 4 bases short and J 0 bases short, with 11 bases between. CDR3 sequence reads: CASSGDLSSYNEQFF. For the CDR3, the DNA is TGTGCCAGCAGCGGGGACTTGAGCTCCTACAATGAGCAGTTCTTC.

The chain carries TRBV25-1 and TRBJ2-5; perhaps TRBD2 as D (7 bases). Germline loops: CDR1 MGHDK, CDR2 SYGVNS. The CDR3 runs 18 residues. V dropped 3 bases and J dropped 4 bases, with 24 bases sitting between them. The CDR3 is CASSDRPGGRASTETQYF. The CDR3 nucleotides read TGTGCCAGCAGTGATCGTCCCGGGGGGCGGGCGTCGACAGAGACCCAGTACTTC. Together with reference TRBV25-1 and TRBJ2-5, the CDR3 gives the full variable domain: EADIYQTPRYLVIGTGKKITLECSQTMGHDKMYWYQQDPGMELHLIHYSYGVNSTEKGDLSSESTVSRIRTEHFPLTLESARPSHTSQYLCASSDRPGGRASTETQYFGPGTRLLVL.

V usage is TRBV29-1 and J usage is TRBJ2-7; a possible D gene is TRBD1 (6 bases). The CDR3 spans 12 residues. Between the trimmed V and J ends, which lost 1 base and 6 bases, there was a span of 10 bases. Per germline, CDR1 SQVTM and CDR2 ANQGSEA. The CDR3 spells CSVEGQALEQYF. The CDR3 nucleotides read TGCAGCGTTGAAGGACAGGCTCTCGAGCAGTACTTC.

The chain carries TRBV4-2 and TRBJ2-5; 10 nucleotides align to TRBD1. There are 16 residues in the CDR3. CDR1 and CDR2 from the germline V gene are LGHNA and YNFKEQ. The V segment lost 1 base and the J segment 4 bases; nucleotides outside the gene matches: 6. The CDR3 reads CASSQVWDRGIETQYF. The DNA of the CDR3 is TGTGCCAGCAGCCAAGTATGGGACAGGGGTATAGAGACCCAGTACTTC.

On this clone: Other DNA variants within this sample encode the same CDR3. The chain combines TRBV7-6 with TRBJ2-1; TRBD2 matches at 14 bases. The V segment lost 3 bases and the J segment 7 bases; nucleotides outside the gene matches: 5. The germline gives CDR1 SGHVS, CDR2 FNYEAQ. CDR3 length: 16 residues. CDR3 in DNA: TGTGCCAGCAGCTTGGGGACTAGCGGGAGTTTGAATGAGCAGTTCTTC. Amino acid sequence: CASSLGTSGSLNEQFF.

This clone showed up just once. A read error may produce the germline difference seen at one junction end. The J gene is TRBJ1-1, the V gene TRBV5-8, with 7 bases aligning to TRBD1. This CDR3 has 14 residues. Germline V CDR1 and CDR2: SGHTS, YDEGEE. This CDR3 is CASGFGQERTEAFF. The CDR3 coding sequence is TGTGCCAGCGGCTTCGGACAGGAACGCACTGAAGCTTTCTTT.

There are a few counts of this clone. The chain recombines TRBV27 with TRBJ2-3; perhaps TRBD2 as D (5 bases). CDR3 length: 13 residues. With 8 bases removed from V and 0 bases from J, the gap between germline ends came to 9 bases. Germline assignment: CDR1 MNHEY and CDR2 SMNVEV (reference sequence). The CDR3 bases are TGTGCCAGCGGAGGAGCTAGCACAGATACGCAGTATTTT. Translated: CASGGASTDTQYF.

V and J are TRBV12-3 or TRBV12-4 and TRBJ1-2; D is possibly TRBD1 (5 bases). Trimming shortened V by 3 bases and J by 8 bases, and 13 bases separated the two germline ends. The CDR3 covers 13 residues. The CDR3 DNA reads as TGTGCCAGCAGTTTCGCGACAGTGGGCGGCTACACCTTC. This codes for CASSFATVGGYTF.

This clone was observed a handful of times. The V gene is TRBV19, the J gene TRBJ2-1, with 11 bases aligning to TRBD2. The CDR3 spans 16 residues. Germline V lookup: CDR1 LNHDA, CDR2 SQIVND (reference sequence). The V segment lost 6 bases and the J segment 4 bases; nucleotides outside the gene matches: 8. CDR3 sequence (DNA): TGTGCCAGTAGGACTCTTAGCGGGAGGGATTACAATGAGCAGTTCTTC. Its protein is CASRTLSGRDYNEQFF.

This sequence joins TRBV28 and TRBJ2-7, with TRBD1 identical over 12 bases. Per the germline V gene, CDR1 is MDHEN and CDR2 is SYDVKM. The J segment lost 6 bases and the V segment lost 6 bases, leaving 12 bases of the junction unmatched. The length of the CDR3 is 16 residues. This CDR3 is CASRSSSGQGAPEQYF. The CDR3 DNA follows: TGTGCCAGCAGGTCCTCTTCGGGACAGGGGGCGCCCGAGCAGTACTTC.

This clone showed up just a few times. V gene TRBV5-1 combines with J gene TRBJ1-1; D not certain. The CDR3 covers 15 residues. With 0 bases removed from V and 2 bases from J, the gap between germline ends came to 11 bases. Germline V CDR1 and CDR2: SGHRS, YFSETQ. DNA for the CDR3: TGCGCCAGCAGCTTGGCCTCCAGATTTAACACTGAAGCTTTCTTT. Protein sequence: CASSLASRFNTEAFF.

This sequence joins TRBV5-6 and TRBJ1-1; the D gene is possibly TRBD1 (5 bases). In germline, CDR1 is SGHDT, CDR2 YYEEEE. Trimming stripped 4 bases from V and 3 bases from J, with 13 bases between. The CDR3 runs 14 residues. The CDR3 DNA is TGTGCCAGCAGCCCGAATTGGGGGGACACTGAAGCTTTCTTT. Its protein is CASSPNWGDTEAFF.

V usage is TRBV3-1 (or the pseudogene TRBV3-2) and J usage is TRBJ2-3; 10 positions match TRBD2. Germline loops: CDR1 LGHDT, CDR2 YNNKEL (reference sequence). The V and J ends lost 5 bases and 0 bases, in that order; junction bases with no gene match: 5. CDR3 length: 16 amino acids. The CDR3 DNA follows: TGTGCCAGCAGCTTGGCTAGCGGGAGAAGCACAGATACGCAGTATTTT. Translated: CASSLASGRSTDTQYF.

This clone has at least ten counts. CDR3 protein: CASSIGRGTGVTYEQYF. CDR3 DNA sequence: TGTGCCAGTAGTATAGGCCGCGGGACAGGGGTTACCTACGAGCAGTACTTC. The genes are TRBV19 and TRBJ2-7; 10 bases line up with TRBD1. CDR1 and CDR2 (germline): LNHDA, SQIVND (reference sequence). Trimming took 1 base from V and 2 from J; bases not matched to a gene: 8. CDR3 size: 17 residues.

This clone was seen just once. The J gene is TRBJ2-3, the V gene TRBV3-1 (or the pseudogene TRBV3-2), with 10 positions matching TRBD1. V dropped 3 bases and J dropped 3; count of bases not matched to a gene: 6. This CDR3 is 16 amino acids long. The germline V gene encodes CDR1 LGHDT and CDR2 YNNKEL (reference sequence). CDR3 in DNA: TGTGCCAGCAGCCACCCTGGGACAGGGGTAACAGATACGCAGTATTTT. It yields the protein CASSHPGTGVTDTQYF.

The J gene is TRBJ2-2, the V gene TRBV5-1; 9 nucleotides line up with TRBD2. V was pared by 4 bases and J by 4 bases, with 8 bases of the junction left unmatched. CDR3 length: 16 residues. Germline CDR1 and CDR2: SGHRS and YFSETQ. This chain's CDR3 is CASSPLAGLGTGELFF. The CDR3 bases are TGCGCCAGCAGCCCACTAGCGGGCCTTGGCACCGGGGAGCTGTTTTTT.

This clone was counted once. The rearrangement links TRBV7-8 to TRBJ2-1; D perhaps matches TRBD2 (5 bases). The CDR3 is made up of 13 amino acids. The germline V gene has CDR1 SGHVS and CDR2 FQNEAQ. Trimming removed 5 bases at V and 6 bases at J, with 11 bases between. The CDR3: CASSRGFGNEQFF. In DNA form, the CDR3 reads TGTGCCAGCAGCCGCGGGTTCGGCAATGAGCAGTTCTTC.

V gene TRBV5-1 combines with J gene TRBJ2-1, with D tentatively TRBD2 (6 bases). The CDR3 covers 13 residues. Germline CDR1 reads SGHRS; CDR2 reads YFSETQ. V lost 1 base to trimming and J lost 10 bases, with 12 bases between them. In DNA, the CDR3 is TGCGCCAGCAGCTTGAATCTAGCGCGCGAGCAGTTCTTC. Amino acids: CASSLNLAREQFF. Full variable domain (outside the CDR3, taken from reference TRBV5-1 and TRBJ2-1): KAGVTQTPRYLIKTRGQQVTLSCSPISGHRSVSWYQQTPGQGLQFLFEYFSETQRNKGNFPGRFSGRQFSNSRSEMNVSTLELGDSALYLCASSLNLAREQFFGPGTRLTVL.

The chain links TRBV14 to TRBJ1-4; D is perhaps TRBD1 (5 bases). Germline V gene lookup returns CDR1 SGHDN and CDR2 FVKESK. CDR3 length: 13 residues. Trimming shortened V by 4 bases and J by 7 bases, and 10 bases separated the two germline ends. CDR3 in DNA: TGTGCCAGCAGCCCGTGGAGGGGTGAAAAACTGTTTTTT. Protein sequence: CASSPWRGEKLFF.

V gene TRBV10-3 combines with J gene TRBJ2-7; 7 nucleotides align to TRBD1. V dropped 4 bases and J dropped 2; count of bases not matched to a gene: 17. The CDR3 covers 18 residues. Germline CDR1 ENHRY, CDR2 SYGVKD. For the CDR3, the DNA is TGTGCCATCAGTGGGACCCCAAAAACAGGGGATCAGGCCTACGAGCAGTACTTC. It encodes CAISGTPKTGDQAYEQYF.

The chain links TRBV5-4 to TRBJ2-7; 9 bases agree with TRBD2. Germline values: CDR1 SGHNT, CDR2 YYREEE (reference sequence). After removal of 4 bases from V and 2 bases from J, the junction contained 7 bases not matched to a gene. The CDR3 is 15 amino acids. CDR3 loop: CASSQGLAGPYEQYF. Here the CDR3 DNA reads TGTGCCAGCAGCCAGGGACTAGCAGGCCCCTACGAGCAGTACTTC.